A selection of T cell receptor beta chains follows, all from one sample in a study of identical twins. TCRdb processed the 5' RACE reads anew with MiXCR; each CDR3 protein has one entry. The sample carries 510,000 or so distinct CDR3 sequences, roughly 15% recorded once. Another study also made use of these data, one on yellow fever vaccine responses in identical twins.

Input material: CD4+ T cells sorted from blood. These receptor sequences come from a woman aged 18-30 years in good health. The CDR3 runs from the conserved cysteine through the conserved F or W. D genes are given only for firm matches. Size values are once, few and many counts, or a class for expanded clones, and some rows have none.

>TRBJ2-3|NA|TRBV28|NA
CASGYTGGTDTQYF
TGTGCCAGCGGATATACGGGGGGCACAGATACGCAGTATTTT
>TRBJ2-1|NA|TRBV9|NA
CASSVALPGAHNEQFF
TGTGCCAGCAGCGTGGCTCTTCCGGGGGCACACAATGAGCAGTTCTTC
>TRBJ2-1|TRBD1|TRBV5-1|many
CASHLGQGSNEQFF
TGCGCCAGCCACCTAGGACAGGGGAGTAATGAGCAGTTCTTC
>TRBJ2-1|NA|TRBV10-3|few
CAISDPGIYNEQFF
TGTGCCATCAGTGACCCCGGGATTTACAATGAGCAGTTCTTC
>TRBJ2-5|TRBD1|TRBV5-1|few
CASSVGQGNQETQYF
TGCGCCAGCAGCGTGGGACAGGGGAACCAAGAGACCCAGTACTTC
>TRBJ2-7|NA|TRBV11-2|NA
CASSPPGPYEQYF
TGTGCCAGCAGCCCCCCTGGCCCCTACGAGCAGTACTTC
>TRBJ2-1|NA|TRBV28|NA
CASSPFNEQFF
TGTGCCAGCAGCCCATTCAATGAGCAGTTCTTC
>TRBJ2-1|TRBD2|TRBV4-1|NA
CASSQGTSGYEQFF
TGCGCCAGCAGCCAAGGGACTAGCGGATATGAGCAGTTCTTC
>TRBJ2-3|TRBD2|TRBV20-1|few
CSAQSLDLAGGPGTQYF
TGCAGTGCTCAAAGTCTGGATTTGGCGGGGGGGCCTGGTACGCAGTATTTT
>TRBJ1-5|NA|TRBV5-1|few
CASSLEAGGNQPQHF
TGCGCCAGCAGCTTGGAGGCCGGGGGCAATCAGCCCCAGCATTTT
>TRBJ2-1|TRBD2|TRBV4-1|NA
CASSRGGAIEQFF
TGCGCCAGCAGCCGCGGGGGGGCCATCGAGCAGTTCTTC
>TRBJ1-2|NA|TRBV12-3/TRBV12-4|NA
CASSPGRGSNYGYTF
TGTGCCAGCAGTCCGGGCAGGGGCTCAAACTATGGCTACACCTTC
>TRBJ2-7|TRBD1|TRBV29-1|NA
CSVGVTGVPYEQYF
TGCAGCGTTGGGGTGACAGGGGTCCCCTACGAGCAGTACTTC
>TRBJ1-1|NA|TRBV5-4|NA
CASSLGGRGDTEAFF
TGTGCCAGCAGCTTGGGTGGCAGGGGTGACACTGAAGCTTTCTTT
>TRBJ2-1|TRBD2|TRBV6-1|many
CASSLSGTSAGYEQFF
TGTGCCAGCAGTCTTTCCGGGACTAGCGCTGGTTATGAGCAGTTCTTC
>TRBJ1-6|NA|TRBV3-1|NA
CASSRDLREGNSPLHF
TGTGCCAGCAGCCGTGACCTCAGGGAGGGAAATTCACCCCTCCACTTT
>TRBJ1-1|TRBD1|TRBV29-1|few
CSATGTGDPGRFVEAFF
TGCAGCGCTACCGGGACAGGGGACCCAGGACGTTTCGTTGAAGCTTTCTTT
>TRBJ1-3|NA|TRBV5-1|many
CASSLGDTGNTIYF
TGCGCCAGCAGCTTGGGTGATACTGGAAACACCATATATTTT
>TRBJ2-5|NA|TRBV15|NA
CATRGGAGRETQYF
TGTGCCACCAGGGGGGGAGCGGGTCGGGAGACCCAGTACTTC
>TRBJ2-7|TRBD2|TRBV12-3/TRBV12-4|NA
CASSSPSGRSSYEQYF
TGTGCCAGCAGTTCGCCATCCGGGAGGAGCTCCTACGAGCAGTACTTC
>TRBJ2-5|NA|TRBV5-1|few
CASSLAAAQETQYF
TGCGCCAGCAGCTTGGCGGCCGCCCAAGAGACCCAGTACTTC
>TRBJ2-5|NA|TRBV20-1|NA
CSARSYQETQYF
TGCAGTGCTAGATCGTACCAAGAGACCCAGTACTTC
>TRBJ2-1|TRBD2|TRBV7-6|NA
CASSYGLGAYNEQFF
TGTGCCAGCAGCTATGGACTAGGCGCCTACAATGAGCAGTTCTTC
>TRBJ2-7|TRBD2|TRBV12-3/TRBV12-4|NA
CASSLALGLAGISYEQYF
TGTGCCAGCAGTTTAGCCCTGGGACTAGCGGGAATCTCCTACGAGCAGTACTTC
>TRBJ2-5|NA|TRBV4-1|NA
CASSHGDGRWEETQYF
TGCGCCAGCAGCCACGGAGACGGGCGTTGGGAAGAGACCCAGTACTTC
>TRBJ2-3|NA|TRBV5-1|many
CASTDGLWGGGTDTQYF
TGCGCCAGCACCGACGGACTTTGGGGGGGCGGCACAGATACGCAGTATTTT
>TRBJ1-1|TRBD1|TRBV2|few
CASSSDRAGEAFF
TGTGCCAGCAGTTCGGACAGGGCGGGGGAAGCTTTCTTT
>TRBJ2-2|TRBD1|TRBV11-2|NA
CASSYTGTATGELFF
TGTGCCAGCAGTTATACGGGGACAGCTACCGGGGAGCTGTTTTTT
>TRBJ2-1|NA|TRBV6-6|few
CASSSGDNEQFF
TGTGCCAGCAGTTCCGGGGACAATGAGCAGTTCTTC
>TRBJ1-4|NA|TRBV28|NA
CASSSQGTPGRFEKLFF
TGTGCCAGCAGCTCCCAGGGGACTCCTGGGCGGTTCGAAAAACTGTTTTTT
>TRBJ2-2|NA|TRBV7-4|few
CASSLRLGFPSTGELFF
TGTGCCAGCAGCTTACGGCTTGGCTTCCCGAGCACCGGGGAGCTGTTTTTT
>TRBJ1-1|NA|TRBV5-1|few
CASRRGNTEAFF
TGCGCCAGCAGGCGGGGGAACACTGAAGCTTTCTTT
>TRBJ2-5|TRBD2|TRBV29-1|NA
CSVGTTSGRAETQYF
TGCAGCGTTGGAACGACTAGCGGGAGGGCTGAGACCCAGTACTTC
>TRBJ2-4|NA|TRBV28|few
CASSFRVAGVQNIQYF
TGTGCCAGCAGTTTTCGGGTAGCCGGAGTCCAAAACATTCAGTACTTC
>TRBJ2-7|TRBD2|TRBV20-1|few
CSARYPSGSYEQYF
TGCAGTGCTAGGTATCCTAGCGGGAGCTACGAGCAGTACTTC
>TRBJ2-6|NA|TRBV5-6|NA
CASSLSRVEGANVLTF
TGTGCCAGCAGCTTGTCAAGGGTGGAGGGGGCCAACGTCCTGACTTTC
>TRBJ2-3|NA|TRBV6-1|NA
CASGSQGLTDTQYF
TGTGCCAGCGGCTCACAGGGTTTAACAGATACGCAGTATTTT
>TRBJ2-1|TRBD1|TRBV5-1|few
CASSLEGRGRSYNEQFF
TGCGCCAGCAGCTTGGAGGGCAGGGGGCGATCCTACAATGAGCAGTTCTTC
>TRBJ2-1|NA|TRBV7-2|NA
CASSPHQGREQFF
TGTGCCAGCAGCCCCCACCAGGGCCGGGAGCAGTTCTTC
>TRBJ2-3|NA|TRBV12-3/TRBV12-4|once
CASSLGDNTQYF
TGTGCCAGCAGTTTAGGAGATAATACGCAGTATTTT
>TRBJ2-5|NA|TRBV5-6|NA
CASSFMPEETQYF
TGTGCCAGCAGCTTTATGCCAGAGGAGACCCAGTACTTC
>TRBJ2-1|NA|TRBV20-1|NA
CSASPGPSYNEQFF
TGCAGTGCTTCCCCGGGCCCCTCCTACAATGAGCAGTTCTTC
>TRBJ2-7|TRBD1|TRBV12-3/TRBV12-4|few
CASKTGDNYEQYF
TGTGCCAGCAAGACAGGGGATAACTACGAGCAGTACTTC
>TRBJ2-2|NA|TRBV3-1|NA
CASRGRAPNIGELFF
TGTGCCAGTCGCGGCAGGGCGCCGAACATCGGGGAGCTGTTTTTT